The 4 T cell receptor beta chains presented below share a single source sample, sequenced in a study of cytomegalovirus exposure and HLA in healthy donors. PCR used 60 Vbeta primers and 13 Jbeta primers. This table comes from immunoSEQ multiplex PCR, and its TCRdb copy is limited to in-frame clones, with some not included. Among 99,000 or so clones, more than 60% were seen once, and the ten largest hold approximately 5.1%. The source material was PBMCs. The source of these receptors is a male donor in good health and CMV-seronegative.

This chain links TRBV7-9 with TRBJ2-3, with TRBD2 as a possible D gene (6 bases). Per the germline V gene, CDR1 is SEHNR and CDR2 is FQNEAQ (reference sequence). V lost 2 bases to trimming and J lost 3 bases, with 9 bases between them. The CDR3 sequence is 14 residues long. CDR3 bases: TGTGCCAGCAGCTTAACGGCGGGGACAGATACGCAGTATTTT. Its translation is CASSLTAGTDTQYF. Drawing the rest from reference TRBV7-9 and TRBJ2-3, the complete variable domain is DTGVSQNPRHKITKRGQNVTFRCDPISEHNRLYWYRQTLGQGPEFLTYFQNEAQLEKSRLLSDRFSAERPKGSFSTLEIQRTEQGDSAMYLCASSLTAGTDTQYFGPGTRLTVL.

The rearrangement uses TRBV7-8 and TRBJ1-1, with TRBD1 identical over 9 bases. The CDR3 length is 14 residues. Germline loops: CDR1 SGHVS, CDR2 FQNEAQ. V lost 4 bases, J lost 7 bases, and 7 bases stayed unmatched. CDR3 region: CASSWDRAAGEAFF. CDR3 DNA sequence: TGTGCCAGCAGCTGGGACAGGGCTGCGGGTGAAGCTTTCTTT.

This sequence joins TRBV7-2 and TRBJ2-2; TRBD2 agrees at 8 bases. Losses at the gene ends were 1 base for V and 6 bases for J; bases not matched to a gene: 10. This CDR3 spans 17 amino acids. Germline lookup yields CDR1 SGHTA and CDR2 FQGNSA. CDR3 residues: CASSLESAGEDPGELFF. DNA for the CDR3: TGTGCCAGCAGCTTAGAGTCAGCGGGAGAGGACCCCGGGGAGCTGTTTTTT.

The chain carries TRBV6-5 and TRBJ2-3; 9 nucleotides align to TRBD2. This CDR3 comprises 14 residues. The germline V gene has CDR1 MNHEY and CDR2 SVGAGI. The trim removed 6 bases at V and 2 bases at J, leaving 3 bases unmatched. In nucleotides, the CDR3 is TGTGCCAGCAGAAGGACTAGCGACACAGATACGCAGTATTTT. It specifies CASRRTSDTDTQYF.